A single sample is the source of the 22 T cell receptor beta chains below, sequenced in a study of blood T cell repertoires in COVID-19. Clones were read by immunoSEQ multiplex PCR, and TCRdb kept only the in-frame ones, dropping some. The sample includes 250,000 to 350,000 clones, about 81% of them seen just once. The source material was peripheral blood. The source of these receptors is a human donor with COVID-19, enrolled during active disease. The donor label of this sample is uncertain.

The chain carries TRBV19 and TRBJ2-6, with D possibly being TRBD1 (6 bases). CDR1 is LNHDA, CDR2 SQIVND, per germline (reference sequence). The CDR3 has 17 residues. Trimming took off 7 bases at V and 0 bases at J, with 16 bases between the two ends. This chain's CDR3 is CASTVQGQSSGANVLTF. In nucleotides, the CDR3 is TGTGCCAGTACTGTACAGGGTCAAAGCTCTGGGGCCAACGTCCTGACTTTC.

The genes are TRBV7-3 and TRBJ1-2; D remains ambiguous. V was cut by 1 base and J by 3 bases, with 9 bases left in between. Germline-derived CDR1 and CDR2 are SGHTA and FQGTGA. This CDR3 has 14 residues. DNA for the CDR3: TGTGCCAGCAGCTTAAAACCGGGAGACTATGGCTACACCTTC. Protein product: CASSLKPGDYGYTF.

The CDR3: CASSYSGHPGNTIYF. CDR3 in DNA: TGTGCCAGCAGTTACAGTGGCCATCCTGGAAACACCATATATTTT. This sequence joins TRBV6-2 or TRBV6-3 and TRBJ1-3; D unclear. The CDR3 is 15 residues long. Trimming shortened V by 2 bases and J by 2 bases, and 10 bases separated the two germline ends. Germline values: CDR1 MNHEY, CDR2 SVGEGT.

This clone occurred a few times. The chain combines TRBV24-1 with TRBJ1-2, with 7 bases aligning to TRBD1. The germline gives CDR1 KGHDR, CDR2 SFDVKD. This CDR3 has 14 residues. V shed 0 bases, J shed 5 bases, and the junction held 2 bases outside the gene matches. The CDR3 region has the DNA TGTGCCACCAGTGATTTGGACAGGGAATATGGCTACACCTTC. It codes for CATSDLDREYGYTF.

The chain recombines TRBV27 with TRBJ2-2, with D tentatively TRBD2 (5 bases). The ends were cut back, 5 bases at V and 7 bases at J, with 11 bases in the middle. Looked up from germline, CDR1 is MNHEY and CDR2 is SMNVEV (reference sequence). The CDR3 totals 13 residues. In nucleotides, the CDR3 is TGTGCCAGCAGTATCTACGGGGACGGGGAGCTGTTTTTT. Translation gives CASSIYGDGELFF.

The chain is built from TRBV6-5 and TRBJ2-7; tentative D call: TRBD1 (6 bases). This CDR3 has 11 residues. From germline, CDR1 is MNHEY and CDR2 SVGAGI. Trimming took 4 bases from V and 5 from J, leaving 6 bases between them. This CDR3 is CASSSGDEQYF. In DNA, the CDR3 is TGTGCCAGCAGTTCAGGGGACGAGCAGTACTTC.

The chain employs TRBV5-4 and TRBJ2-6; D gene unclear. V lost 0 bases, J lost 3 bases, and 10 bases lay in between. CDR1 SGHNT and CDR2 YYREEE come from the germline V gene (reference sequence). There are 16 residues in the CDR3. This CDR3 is CASSLDPAGGANVLTF. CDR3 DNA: TGTGCCAGCAGCTTGGACCCGGCAGGTGGGGCCAACGTCCTGACTTTC.

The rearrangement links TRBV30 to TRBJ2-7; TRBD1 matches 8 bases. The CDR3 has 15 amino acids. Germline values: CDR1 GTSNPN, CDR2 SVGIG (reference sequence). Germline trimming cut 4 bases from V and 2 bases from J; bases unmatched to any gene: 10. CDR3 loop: CAWMKDRASAYEQYF. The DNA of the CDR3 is TGTGCCTGGATGAAGGACAGGGCGTCTGCCTACGAGCAGTACTTC.

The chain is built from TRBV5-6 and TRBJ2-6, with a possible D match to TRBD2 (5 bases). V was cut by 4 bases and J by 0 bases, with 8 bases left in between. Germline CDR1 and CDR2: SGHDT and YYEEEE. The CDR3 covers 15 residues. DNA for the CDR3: TGTGCCAGCAGCGCGCGGGTCTCTGGGGCCAACGTCCTGACTTTC. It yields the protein CASSARVSGANVLTF.

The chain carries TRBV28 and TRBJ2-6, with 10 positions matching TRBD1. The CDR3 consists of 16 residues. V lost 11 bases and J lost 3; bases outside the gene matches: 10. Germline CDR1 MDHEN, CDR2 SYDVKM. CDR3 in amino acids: CAAGRQGAFGANVLTF. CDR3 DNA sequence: TGTGCCGCAGGCCGACAGGGGGCCTTTGGGGCCAACGTCCTGACTTTC.

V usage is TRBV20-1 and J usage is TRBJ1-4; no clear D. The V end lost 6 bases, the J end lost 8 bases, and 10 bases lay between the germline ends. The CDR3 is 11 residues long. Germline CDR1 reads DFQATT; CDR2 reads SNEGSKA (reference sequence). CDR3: CSADRGEKLFF. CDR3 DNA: TGCAGTGCCGACCGAGGGGAAAAACTGTTTTTT.

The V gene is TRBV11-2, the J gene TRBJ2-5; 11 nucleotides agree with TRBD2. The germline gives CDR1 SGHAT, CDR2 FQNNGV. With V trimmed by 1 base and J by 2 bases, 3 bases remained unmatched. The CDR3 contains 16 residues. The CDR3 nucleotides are TGTGCCAGCAGCTTAGTCCGACTAGCGGGACAAGAGACCCAGTACTTC. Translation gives CASSLVRLAGQETQYF.

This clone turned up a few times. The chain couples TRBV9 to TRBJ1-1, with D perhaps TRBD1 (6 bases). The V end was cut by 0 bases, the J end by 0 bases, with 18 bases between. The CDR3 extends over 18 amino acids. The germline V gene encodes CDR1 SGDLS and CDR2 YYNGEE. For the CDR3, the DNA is TGTGCCAGCAGCGTAGTAATGCAGGGGACCCCGATGAACACTGAAGCTTTCTTT. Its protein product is CASSVVMQGTPMNTEAFF.

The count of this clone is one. CDR3 DNA sequence: TGCGCCAGCAGCCTTGATGGCGGGGCTGGGGGAAACATTCAGTACTTC. It yields the protein CASSLDGGAGGNIQYF. The chain has TRBV5-1 and TRBJ2-4, with a weak D call TRBD2 (6 bases). The CDR3 loop spans 16 amino acids. From germline, CDR1 is SGHRS and CDR2 YFSETQ. V lost 4 bases, J lost 6 bases, and 20 bases lay in between.

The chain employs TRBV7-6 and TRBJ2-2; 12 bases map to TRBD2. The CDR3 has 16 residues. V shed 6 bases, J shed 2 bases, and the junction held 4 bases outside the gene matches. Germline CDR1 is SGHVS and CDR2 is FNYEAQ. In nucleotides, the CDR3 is TGTGCCAGCAGTCAGACTAGCGGGGGTAACACCGGGGAGCTGTTTTTT. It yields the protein CASSQTSGGNTGELFF.

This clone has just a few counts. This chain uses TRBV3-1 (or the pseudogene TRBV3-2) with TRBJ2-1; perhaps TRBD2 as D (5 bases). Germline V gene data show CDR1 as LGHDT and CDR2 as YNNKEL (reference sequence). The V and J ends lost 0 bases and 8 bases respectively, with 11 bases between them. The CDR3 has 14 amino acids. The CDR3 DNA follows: TGTGCCAGCAGCCAAGATCGGGGTGTCGATGAGCAGTTCTTC. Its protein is CASSQDRGVDEQFF.

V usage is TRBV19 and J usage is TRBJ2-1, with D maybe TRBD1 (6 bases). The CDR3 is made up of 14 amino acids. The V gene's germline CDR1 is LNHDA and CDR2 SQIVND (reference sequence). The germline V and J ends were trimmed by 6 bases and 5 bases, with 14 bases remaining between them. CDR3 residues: CASRSPGTNNEQFF. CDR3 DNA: TGTGCCAGTAGGTCCCCCGGGACAAACAATGAGCAGTTCTTC.

The CDR3 DNA follows: TGTGCCAGCAGCCCCACGACAGGGAAGGGCGGCAATGAGCAGTTCTTC. It specifies CASSPTTGKGGNEQFF. The V and J genes are TRBV7-3 and TRBJ2-1; 7 bases match TRBD1. The CDR3 extends over 16 amino acids. The germline CDR1 and CDR2 sequences are SGHTA and FQGTGA. After removal of 5 bases from V and 6 bases from J, the junction contained 13 bases not matched to a gene.

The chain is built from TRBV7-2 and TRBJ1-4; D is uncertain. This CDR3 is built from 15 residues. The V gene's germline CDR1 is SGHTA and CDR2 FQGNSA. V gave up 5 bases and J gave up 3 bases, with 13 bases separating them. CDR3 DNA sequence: TGTGCCAGCAGCCAGACAACGATGGCTAATGAAAAACTGTTTTTT. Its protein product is CASSQTTMANEKLFF.

CDR3 coding DNA: TGCGCCAGCAGCCAGGGACTCGACAGGGTCACTGAAGCTTTCTTT. Translated, it gives CASSQGLDRVTEAFF. The V gene is TRBV4-3, the J gene TRBJ1-1; 7 bases agree with TRBD1. The CDR3 contains 15 residues. J gave up 4 bases and V 3 bases, and 8 bases lay outside the gene matches. Germline V lookup: CDR1 LGHNA, CDR2 YSLEER.

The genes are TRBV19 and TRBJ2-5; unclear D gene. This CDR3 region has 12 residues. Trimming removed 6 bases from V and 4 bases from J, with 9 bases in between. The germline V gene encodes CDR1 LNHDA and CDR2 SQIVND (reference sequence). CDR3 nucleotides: TGTGCCAGTAGCATGGGCCGAGAGACCCAGTACTTC. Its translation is CASSMGRETQYF. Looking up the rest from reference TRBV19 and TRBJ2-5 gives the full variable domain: DGGITQSPKYLFRKEGQNVTLSCEQNLNHDAMYWYRQDPGQGLRLIYYSQIVNDFQKGDIAEGYSVSREKKESFPLTVTSAQKNPTAFYLCASSMGRETQYFGPGTRLLVL.

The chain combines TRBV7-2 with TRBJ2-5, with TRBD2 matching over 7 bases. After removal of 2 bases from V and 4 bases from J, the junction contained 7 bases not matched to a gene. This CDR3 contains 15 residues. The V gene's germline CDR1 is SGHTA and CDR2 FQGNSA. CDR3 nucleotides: TGTGCCAGCAGCTTAAGTGCGGGAGTCCGAGAGACCCAGTACTTC. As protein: CASSLSAGVRETQYF.